A single sample gave rise to the 22 T cell receptor beta chains below, sequenced in a study of blood T cell repertoires in COVID-19. Clones were read by immunoSEQ multiplex PCR, and TCRdb kept only the in-frame ones, dropping some. The sample has about 190,000 clones, around nine tenths seen once. Sequenced: peripheral blood. Receptor source: a young woman who had recovered from COVID-19.

The J gene is TRBJ2-3, the V gene TRBV7-2; possibly TRBD2 for D (5 bases). The CDR3 has 14 amino acids. CDR1 and CDR2 (germline): SGHTA, FQGNSA. V shed 1 base and J shed 4 bases, with 9 bases lying between them. The CDR3 region has the DNA TGTGCCAGCAGCTTAGTTCTGGAGGCAGATACGCAGTATTTT. This gives the protein CASSLVLEADTQYF. Full variable domain (outside the CDR3, taken from reference TRBV7-2 and TRBJ2-3): GAGVSQSPSNKVTEKGKDVELRCDPISGHTALYWYRQSLGQGLEFLIYFQGNSAPDKSGLPSDRFSAERTGGSVSTLTIQRTQQEDSAVYLCASSLVLEADTQYFGPGTRLTVL.

The chain joins TRBV6-4 to TRBJ2-1; 10 bases fit TRBD2. Germline-derived CDR1 and CDR2 are MRHNA and SNTAGT. This CDR3 comprises 18 residues. V lost 2 bases and J lost 3; bases outside the gene matches: 10. The CDR3 sequence: CASSDTPSGGALYNEQFF. CDR3 nucleotide sequence: TGTGCCAGCAGTGACACCCCGAGCGGGGGGGCCCTCTACAATGAGCAGTTCTTC.

The chain combines TRBV24-1 with TRBJ2-1; D perhaps matches TRBD2 (5 bases). Trimming took off 1 base at V and 5 bases at J, with 20 bases between the two ends. This CDR3 is 18 amino acids long. The germline V gene has CDR1 KGHDR and CDR2 SFDVKD. CDR3 nucleotides: TGTGCCACCAGTGATTTCCATGTCACTAGAATTCAACACAATGAGCAGTTCTTC. This codes for CATSDFHVTRIQHNEQFF.

The chain couples TRBV7-8 to TRBJ1-6, with D possibly matching TRBD1 (6 bases). The CDR3 is 18 residues long. Trimming took off 0 bases at V and 7 bases at J, with 19 bases between the two ends. From germline, CDR1 is SGHVS and CDR2 FQNEAQ. The DNA for the CDR3 is TGTGCCAGCAGCTTAGCCTTCATAGGGCCCCAGGGGAATTCACCCCTCCACTTT. Translated, it gives CASSLAFIGPQGNSPLHF.

The rearrangement uses TRBV24-1 and TRBJ1-2; D gene ambiguous. Germline CDR1 and CDR2: KGHDR and SFDVKD. The CDR3 has 16 amino acids. V dropped 3 bases and J dropped 8 bases, with 21 bases sitting between them. Here the CDR3 DNA reads TGTGCCACCAGTGATCCCCCTTTCCCCCTGACACACGGCTACACCTTC. Residues: CATSDPPFPLTHGYTF.

The chain is built from TRBV7-3 and TRBJ1-1; D is unresolved. V gave up 1 base and J gave up 4 bases, with 16 bases separating them. The CDR3 has 16 residues. Germline V lookup: CDR1 SGHTA, CDR2 FQGTGA. The CDR3 DNA sequence: TGTGCCAGCAGCTTAATCGGGCATGGGAGGAGCACTGAAGCTTTCTTT. It codes for CASSLIGHGRSTEAFF.

This chain uses TRBV11-2 with TRBJ2-7; D gene uncertain. Germline CDR1 SGHAT, CDR2 FQNNGV. The V end lost 5 bases, the J end lost 2 bases, and 10 bases lay between the germline ends. This CDR3 spans 13 amino acids. In nucleotides, the CDR3 is TGTGCCAGCAGCCCTGTTCCCCCCTACGAGCAGTACGTC. Its protein is CASSPVPPYEQYV.

V gene TRBV6-5 combines with J gene TRBJ2-7; 9 bases line up with TRBD1. Germline V gives CDR1 MNHEY, CDR2 SVGAGI. Trimming cost V 4 bases and J 2 bases; bases outside gene matches: 6. The CDR3 extends over 15 amino acids. This CDR3 is CASSFPGTGTYEQYF. CDR3 DNA: TGTGCCAGCAGTTTCCCCGGGACAGGGACCTACGAGCAGTACTTC.

The V gene is TRBV25-1, the J gene TRBJ2-7, with D unclear. Germline-derived CDR1 and CDR2 are MGHDK and SYGVNS. Trimming pared 8 bases from V and 4 bases from J, leaving 9 bases between. There are 11 residues in the CDR3. CDR3 sequence (DNA): TGTGCCAGCTCCGACACGTACGAGCAGTACTTC. Amino acids: CASSDTYEQYF.

The CDR3 DNA sequence: TGTGCCAGTAGTATCTCGGACAGGCCGCAGCCCCAGCATTTT. Protein product: CASSISDRPQPQHF. This rearrangement joins TRBV19 to TRBJ1-5, with TRBD1 matching 7 bases. Trimming took 3 bases from V and 7 from J; bases not matched to a gene: 6. The CDR3 extends over 14 amino acids. Germline CDR1 LNHDA, CDR2 SQIVND (reference sequence). Supplemented by reference TRBV19 and TRBJ1-5, the full variable domain reads DGGITQSPKYLFRKEGQNVTLSCEQNLNHDAMYWYRQDPGQGLRLIYYSQIVNDFQKGDIAEGYSVSREKKESFPLTVTSAQKNPTAFYLCASSISDRPQPQHFGDGTRLSIL.

This chain links TRBV5-4 with TRBJ1-4, with TRBD1 matching over 7 bases. With 2 bases clipped from V and 7 bases from J, the junction kept 8 bases outside the gene matches. Per the germline V gene, CDR1 is SGHNT and CDR2 is YYREEE (reference sequence). This CDR3 comprises 15 residues. In DNA form, the CDR3 reads TGTGCCAGCAGCTTTCGTAGGGGGCCTATTGAAAAACTGTTTTTT. It translates to CASSFRRGPIEKLFF.

The rearrangement uses TRBV13 and TRBJ2-1; perhaps TRBD2 as D (5 bases). Trimming left V 2 bases short and J 7 bases short, with 18 bases between. This CDR3 has 16 amino acids. Germline V gene sequence: CDR1 PRHDT, CDR2 FYEKMQ (reference sequence). For the CDR3, the DNA is TGTGCCAGCAGCTTAACCGACTGGACTCAATTTAATGAGCAGTTCTTC. Encoded protein: CASSLTDWTQFNEQFF.

This chain uses TRBV9 with TRBJ2-7, with D perhaps matching TRBD1 (5 bases). The CDR3 totals 14 residues. The V gene lost 4 bases and the J gene lost 2 bases, with 13 bases spanning the gap. Germline V gene sequence: CDR1 SGDLS, CDR2 YYNGEE. The CDR3: CASSPGHLPYEQYV. Written as DNA, the CDR3 is TGTGCCAGCAGCCCCGGACATCTTCCCTACGAGCAGTACGTC.

The chain couples TRBV7-9 to TRBJ2-1; 9 bases line up with TRBD1. Germline lookup yields CDR1 SEHNR and CDR2 FQNEAQ (reference sequence). The junction had 10 bases not matched to a gene; V was cut back by 5 bases and J by 5 bases. This CDR3 has 16 residues. This chain's CDR3 is CASSPSGTGNHNEQFF. The CDR3 nucleotides read TGTGCCAGCAGCCCATCAGGGACAGGGAACCACAATGAGCAGTTCTTC.

The chain is built from TRBV2 and TRBJ1-1, with D unclear. The V end lost 0 bases, the J end lost 5 bases, and 7 bases lay between the germline ends. CDR3 size: 13 residues. CDR1 and CDR2 from the germline V gene are SNHLY and FYNNEI. The CDR3: CASSEALRTEAFF. The CDR3 DNA reads TGTGCCAGCAGTGAAGCGCTAAGAACTGAAGCTTTCTTT.

The V gene is TRBV12-3 or TRBV12-4, the J gene TRBJ1-2; D may be TRBD1 (6 bases). Trimming removed 6 bases at V and 4 bases at J, with 12 bases between. This CDR3 is 13 amino acids long. CDR3 bases: TGTGCCAGCAGGAAGGACAGCCTCTATGGCTACACCTTC. Translating it yields CASRKDSLYGYTF.

This clone has only one observation. V is TRBV5-6 and J is TRBJ1-3; D is unresolved. V dropped 0 bases and J dropped 2 bases, with 6 bases sitting between them. The CDR3 has 14 residues. The germline V gene has CDR1 SGHDT and CDR2 YYEEEE. In DNA, the CDR3 is TGTGCCAGCAGCTTGGTGCAGACTGGAAACACCATATATTTT. Residues: CASSLVQTGNTIYF.

The chain recombines TRBV27 with TRBJ2-7; D is possibly TRBD1 (6 bases). Trimming took off 6 bases at V and 2 bases at J, with 14 bases between the two ends. Per germline, CDR1 MNHEY and CDR2 SMNVEV (reference sequence). CDR3 size: 14 residues. The CDR3 loop is CASSRAGAAYEQYF. CDR3 DNA sequence: TGTGCCAGCAGCCGGGCAGGGGCGGCCTACGAGCAGTACTTC.

The chain has TRBV18 and TRBJ1-2; the D gene is possibly TRBD1 (5 bases). Germline loops: CDR1 KGHSH, CDR2 LQKENI. Trimming took off 4 bases at V and 2 bases at J, with 14 bases between the two ends. The CDR3 has 15 residues. The CDR3 sequence: CASSLARVGNYGYTF. CDR3 coding DNA: TGTGCCAGCTCACTGGCCAGGGTAGGGAACTATGGCTACACCTTC.

The genes are TRBV7-8 and TRBJ1-5; tentative D call: TRBD1 (5 bases). In germline, CDR1 is SGHVS, CDR2 FQNEAQ. The CDR3 is made up of 14 amino acids. V was pared by 5 bases and J by 11 bases, with 19 bases between. CDR3 residues: CASSDGGTVVSQHF. In DNA, the CDR3 is TGTGCCAGCAGCGATGGGGGGACGGTAGTTTCCCAGCATTTT.

The J gene is TRBJ1-2, the V gene TRBV3-1 (or the pseudogene TRBV3-2); 10 bases are shared with TRBD1. The CDR3 extends over 14 amino acids. V was clipped by 4 bases and J by 6 bases; unmatched bases: 5. Germline V gives CDR1 LGHDT, CDR2 YNNKEL (reference sequence). The CDR3 here is CASSPADRGHGYTF. CDR3 bases: TGTGCCAGCAGCCCAGCAGACAGGGGGCATGGCTACACCTTC.

The J gene is TRBJ2-6, the V gene TRBV7-8; D may be TRBD1 (6 bases). V was trimmed by 4 bases and J by 0 bases, leaving 16 bases between them. Germline V gene data show CDR1 as SGHVS and CDR2 as FQNEAQ. The CDR3 loop spans 18 amino acids. CDR3: CASSYRGTKSSGANVLTF. CDR3 DNA sequence: TGTGCCAGCAGCTACCGTGGGACAAAGAGCTCTGGGGCCAACGTCCTGACTTTC.